This T cell receptor beta chain was sequenced during a study of blood T cell repertoires in COVID-19. Study in general: Acute and convalescent COVID-19 samples came from the United States, Italy and Spain.

The repertoire was sequenced with immunoSEQ multiplex PCR; TCRdb's copy has only in-frame clones and lacks some. The table has approximately 170,000 clones, just under 85% seen once. Seattle researchers signed up patients amid active infection and tracked them longitudinally. V lost 5 bases, J lost 3 bases, and 6 bases stayed unmatched. This CDR3 spans 15 amino acids. Germline lookup yields CDR1 LNHDA and CDR2 SQIVND (reference sequence). Material: peripheral blood. The chain employs TRBV19 and TRBJ2-1; 8 positions agree with TRBD2. The TCR comes from a woman older than 75 with COVID-19, enrolled during active disease. The CDR3 DNA reads TGTGCCAGTAGTCTATACGGGGGGGACTACAATGAGCAGTTCTTC. Translation: CASSLYGGDYNEQFF.